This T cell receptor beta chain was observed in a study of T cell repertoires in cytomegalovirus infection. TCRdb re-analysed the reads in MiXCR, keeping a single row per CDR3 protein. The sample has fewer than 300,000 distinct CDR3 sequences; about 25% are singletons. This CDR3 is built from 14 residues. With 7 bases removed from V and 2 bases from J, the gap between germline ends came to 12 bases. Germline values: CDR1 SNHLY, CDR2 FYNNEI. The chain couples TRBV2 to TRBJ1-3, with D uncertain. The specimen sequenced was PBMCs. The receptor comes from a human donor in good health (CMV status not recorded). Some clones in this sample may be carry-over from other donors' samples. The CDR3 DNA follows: TGTGCCAGCACCATGACAAAAACTGGAAACACCATATATTTT. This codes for CASTMTKTGNTIYF.